One and the same sample provided the 26 T cell receptor beta chains below, sequenced in a study of cytomegalovirus exposure and HLA in healthy donors. Sequenced by immunoSEQ multiplex PCR; TCRdb stores in-frame clones only, minus some. Of 190,000 or so clones listed, roughly four fifths are singletons. The sequenced sample was PBMCs. These receptors came from a woman aged 18 to 35 in good health and CMV-seropositive.

CDR3 DNA sequence: TGTGCCAGCAGCGTAGTCCCAGGGGCCGGCACAGATACGCAGTATTTT. Translating gives CASSVVPGAGTDTQYF. The chain is built from TRBV9 and TRBJ2-3, with TRBD1 as a possible D gene (6 bases). Trimming took 0 bases from V and 1 from J, leaving 12 bases between them. From germline, CDR1 is SGDLS and CDR2 YYNGEE. The CDR3 length is 16 residues.

In its sample, this clone was seen many times. J is TRBJ2-1 and V is TRBV4-2; 13 positions agree with TRBD2. CDR1 and CDR2 (germline): LGHNA, YNFKEQ. The trim removed 0 bases at V and 6 bases at J, leaving 2 bases unmatched. CDR3 length: 16 residues. CDR3 nucleotide sequence: TGTGCCAGCAGCCAAGATACTAGCGGGGGGGCCAATGAGCAGTTCTTC. This gives the protein CASSQDTSGGANEQFF.

In DNA, the CDR3 is TGTGCCACCAGCAGAGATCGAGGACGGCGGGTAGAAGAGACCCAGTACTTC. Its protein is CATSRDRGRRVEETQYF. V and J are TRBV15 and TRBJ2-5; D might be TRBD2 (5 bases). The germline CDR1 and CDR2 sequences are LNHNV and YYDKDF (reference sequence). V was pared by 0 bases and J by 3 bases, with 17 bases between. The CDR3 consists of 17 residues.

This clone was counted only a few times. The V and J genes are TRBV6-6 and TRBJ2-7; maybe TRBD1 (5 bases). V was pared by 0 bases and J by 0 bases, with 9 bases between. Germline V gives CDR1 MNHNY, CDR2 SVGAGI (reference sequence). There are 15 residues in the CDR3. The CDR3 loop is CASSYSGRYSYEQYF. In DNA form, the CDR3 reads TGTGCCAGCAGTTACTCGGGGCGATACTCCTACGAGCAGTACTTC.

The chain couples TRBV29-1 to TRBJ2-1; D may be TRBD2 (5 bases). This CDR3 has 14 residues. Trimming removed 8 bases at V and 2 bases at J, with 16 bases between. Germline-derived CDR1 and CDR2 are SQVTM and ANQGSEA. The CDR3 loop is CSFPKREPYNEQFF. DNA of the CDR3: TGCAGCTTCCCAAAGAGGGAGCCCTACAATGAGCAGTTCTTC.

This rearrangement joins TRBV6-1 to TRBJ2-5; 7 bases line up with TRBD1. V dropped 5 bases and J dropped 6; count of bases not matched to a gene: 6. Germline V CDR1 and CDR2: MNHNS, SASEGT. There are 13 residues in the CDR3. CDR3 sequence reads: CASSNGDRQTQYF. In nucleotides, the CDR3 is TGTGCCAGCAGTAATGGGGACAGACAGACCCAGTACTTC.

Of note for this clone: Relative to the germline gene, one junction end is altered; a read error may explain this. The CDR3 spells CASSWPGQGYGHTF. The CDR3 DNA reads as TGTGCCAGCAGCTGGCCGGGACAGGGCTATGGCCACACCTTC. V and J are TRBV5-6 and TRBJ1-2; 9 bases align to TRBD1. This CDR3 spans 14 amino acids. The V gene's germline CDR1 is SGHDT and CDR2 YYEEEE. The entire variable domain, with the rest obtained from reference TRBV5-6 and TRBJ1-2, is as follows: DAGVTQSPTHLIKTRGQQVTLRCSPKSGHDTVSWYQQALGQGPQFIFQYYEEEERQRGNFPDRFSGHQFPNYSSELNVNALLLGDSALYLCASSWPGQGYGHTFGSGTRLTVV.

The chain carries TRBV27 and TRBJ1-2; 7 bases agree with TRBD1. This CDR3 has 17 amino acids. Trimming cost V 8 bases and J 3 bases; bases outside gene matches: 18. Germline loops: CDR1 MNHEY, CDR2 SMNVEV (reference sequence). Written as DNA, the CDR3 is TGTGCCAGCGGTACTCAAAGGGGGCGTCTTGGCTACTATGGCTACACCTTC. Its translation is CASGTQRGRLGYYGYTF.

This clone was found a few times. The chain joins TRBV18 to TRBJ1-2; 8 bases match TRBD1. This CDR3 contains 15 residues. V shed 3 bases, J shed 2 bases, and the junction held 5 bases outside the gene matches. Germline V gene sequence: CDR1 KGHSH, CDR2 LQKENI. This CDR3 reads CASSPGQGPNYGYTF. In DNA form, the CDR3 reads TGTGCCAGCTCACCCGGACAGGGTCCCAACTATGGCTACACCTTC.

The chain joins TRBV10-3 to TRBJ1-2; D gene ambiguous. Germline CDR1 reads ENHRY; CDR2 reads SYGVKD. CDR3 length equals 13 residues. V shed 2 bases and J shed 8 bases, with 12 bases lying between them. The CDR3 protein is CAISEEVRRGYTF. DNA of the CDR3: TGTGCCATCAGTGAGGAGGTTCGGCGCGGCTACACCTTC.

This chain connects TRBV25-1 to TRBJ1-1; TRBD1 is a possible D gene (5 bases). Germline CDR1 reads MGHDK; CDR2 reads SYGVNS. The V and J ends lost 6 bases and 4 bases respectively, with 21 bases between them. CDR3 length: 16 residues. CDR3: CASRPRVTGDGTEAFF. CDR3 coding DNA: TGTGCCAGCAGGCCCAGGGTCACGGGCGATGGCACTGAAGCTTTCTTT.

The V gene is TRBV7-6, the J gene TRBJ2-7, with a possible D match to TRBD1 (5 bases). The CDR3 loop spans 14 amino acids. Germline V CDR1 and CDR2: SGHVS, FNYEAQ. Trimming pared 1 base from V and 2 bases from J, leaving 9 bases between. CDR3 nucleotide sequence: TGTGCCAGCAGCTTAGGAACAGGTACCTACGAGCAGTACTTC. This sequence encodes CASSLGTGTYEQYF. The full variable domain, rest sourced from reference TRBV7-6 and TRBJ2-7, is GAGVSQSPRYKVTKRGQDVALRCDPISGHVSLYWYRQALGQGPEFLTYFNYEAQQDKSGLPNDRFSAERPEGSISTLTIQRTEQRDSAMYRCASSLGTGTYEQYFGPGTRLTVT.

This clone is a singleton in its sample. Distinct nucleotide sequences in the sample also encode this CDR3. V gene TRBV18 combines with J gene TRBJ2-1; D is ambiguous. Germline assignment: CDR1 KGHSH and CDR2 LQKENI. V shed 4 bases and J shed 8 bases, with 6 bases lying between them. CDR3 length: 11 amino acids. Here the CDR3 DNA reads TGTGCCAGCTCACTACGGGATGAGCAGTTCTTC. Its protein is CASSLRDEQFF.

This chain joins TRBV19 and TRBJ1-2; D perhaps matches TRBD1 (6 bases). The V gene lost 6 bases and the J gene lost 7 bases, with 15 bases spanning the gap. The CDR3 is 13 amino acids. The V gene's germline CDR1 is LNHDA and CDR2 SQIVND (reference sequence). This chain's CDR3 is CASRLDRSGGYTF. The DNA for the CDR3 is TGTGCCAGTAGACTCGACAGGTCCGGTGGCTACACCTTC.

This chain's CDR3 is CASSVGLNEQFF. The CDR3 DNA follows: TGTGCCAGCAGCGTAGGGCTTAATGAGCAGTTCTTC. This chain connects TRBV9 to TRBJ2-1; D not resolved. CDR3 size: 12 residues. Germline CDR1 is SGDLS and CDR2 is YYNGEE. The germline V and J ends were trimmed by 0 bases and 7 bases, with 5 bases remaining between them. The whole variable domain, remainder taken from reference TRBV9 and TRBJ2-1, is DSGVTQTPKHLITATGQRVTLRCSPRSGDLSVYWYQQSLDQGLQFLIQYYNGEERAKGNILERFSAQQFPDLHSELNLSSLELGDSALYFCASSVGLNEQFFGPGTRLTVL.

In regard to this clone: Other DNA sequences in this specimen translate into the identical CDR3. The chain combines TRBV6-5 with TRBJ2-7; TRBD1 aligns across 7 bases. V lost 2 bases, J lost 4 bases, and 5 bases stayed unmatched. The germline V gene has CDR1 MNHEY and CDR2 SVGAGI. The CDR3 spans 14 residues. CDR3: CASSYRTGSYEQYF. The CDR3 nucleotides read TGTGCCAGCAGTTACCGGACAGGATCTTACGAGCAGTACTTC.

J is TRBJ2-1 and V is TRBV7-8; D possibly corresponds to TRBD2 (7 bases). This CDR3 has 18 residues. CDR1 and CDR2 (germline): SGHVS, FQNEAQ. Trimming took 5 bases from V and 2 from J, leaving 22 bases between them. DNA for the CDR3: TGTGCCAGCAGCCCCCCTCGGCGGGGGCTAGCCGCCTACAATGAGCAGTTCTTC. Translation gives CASSPPRRGLAAYNEQFF.

V usage is TRBV19 and J usage is TRBJ1-5, with 9 bases matching TRBD1. The CDR3 length is 15 residues. Germline V gene data show CDR1 as LNHDA and CDR2 as SQIVND (reference sequence). V lost 7 bases and J lost 6; bases outside the gene matches: 10. The CDR3 region is CASNVPGQGSQPQHF. In nucleotides, the CDR3 is TGTGCCAGTAACGTACCGGGACAGGGTTCTCAGCCCCAGCATTTT.

This clone was seen a single time. This chain links TRBV18 with TRBJ1-3, with D possibly matching TRBD1 (5 bases). Trimming cost V 2 bases and J 1 base, with 9 bases left between them. There are 15 residues in the CDR3. Per germline, CDR1 KGHSH and CDR2 LQKENI. The CDR3 nucleotides read TGTGCCAGCTCACCAGGAGCAGGGTCTGGAAACACCATATATTTT. Protein product: CASSPGAGSGNTIYF.

This chain links TRBV4-1 with TRBJ1-1, with D possibly TRBD1 on 6 matching bases. Germline V gives CDR1 MGHRA, CDR2 YSYEKL. V was cut by 2 bases and J by 4 bases, with 14 bases left in between. The CDR3 contains 15 residues. The CDR3 loop reads CASSQITGRGTEAFF. CDR3 nucleotide sequence: TGCGCCAGCAGCCAAATAACAGGGCGAGGCACTGAAGCTTTCTTT.

The gene calls are TRBV27 and TRBJ2-2; a weak D match, TRBD1 (5 bases). The CDR3 runs 14 residues. Germline V gene data show CDR1 as MNHEY and CDR2 as SMNVEV (reference sequence). V lost 4 bases and J 4 bases, leaving 10 bases between the germline ends. The CDR3 region has the DNA TGTGCCAGCAGTTCCGGGCAGGGCACCGGGGAGCTGTTTTTT. Translating it yields CASSSGQGTGELFF.

This clone was seen a single time. The chain recombines TRBV6-5 with TRBJ2-7; 7 nucleotides line up with TRBD1. J gave up 3 bases and V 5 bases, and 7 bases lay outside the gene matches. Germline CDR1 is MNHEY and CDR2 is SVGAGI. The CDR3 extends over 14 amino acids. The CDR3: CASSPRGLGYEQYF. CDR3 DNA: TGTGCCAGCAGTCCAAGGGGGCTAGGCTACGAGCAGTACTTC.

V is TRBV6-1 and J is TRBJ1-5; D is possibly TRBD1 (5 bases). Germline V lookup: CDR1 MNHNS, CDR2 SASEGT. This CDR3 is built from 13 residues. V lost 7 bases and J lost 7, with 14 bases in between. CDR3 protein: CASTNNGGQPQHF. CDR3 coding DNA: TGTGCCAGCACCAACAATGGGGGGCAGCCCCAGCATTTT.

This clone is a singleton in its sample. This rearrangement joins TRBV2 to TRBJ2-3, with a possible D match to TRBD1 (6 bases). The CDR3 spans 13 residues. Deletions cut 5 bases from V and 8 bases from J, with 14 bases between. Germline CDR1 SNHLY, CDR2 FYNNEI. DNA for the CDR3: TGTGCCAGCAGTCCCCAGGGGCTCGCTACGCAGTATTTT. This translates into CASSPQGLATQYF.

This clone was seen just once. V usage is TRBV18 and J usage is TRBJ1-1; tentative D call: TRBD1 (6 bases). Trimming took 4 bases from V and 3 from J, leaving 9 bases between them. CDR1 and CDR2 from the germline V gene are KGHSH and LQKENI. The CDR3 covers 13 residues. This CDR3 reads CASSLHRDTEAFF. The CDR3 region has the DNA TGTGCCAGCTCACTCCACAGGGACACTGAAGCTTTCTTT.

This chain uses TRBV12-5 with TRBJ2-3; 12 bases line up with TRBD2. CDR1 is LGHNT, CDR2 FRNRAP, per germline. CDR3 size: 16 residues. V lost 8 bases, J lost 4 bases, and 10 bases stayed unmatched. CDR3 residues: CASTLAGGPSPDTQYF. As DNA, the CDR3 is TGTGCTAGTACCCTAGCGGGGGGGCCAAGCCCAGATACGCAGTATTTT.